This TCR beta chain appears in the sequencing data of a study of OX40 agonist ivuxolimab in advanced cancers. The wider study: Cancers in dose escalation were hepatocellular, melanoma, renal cell and head and neck. Study outcomes and limitations: On average, CD8+ T cells had more expanded clones than CD4+. A proportion of nonresponders additionally exhibited low normalized T-cell clonal expansion.

Points on this clone: Its antigen is currently unknown.

Germline CDR1 is SQVTM and CDR2 is ANQGSEA. Trimming removed 0 bases at V and 3 bases at J, with 13 bases between. The length of the CDR3 is 15 residues. Measured with immunoSEQ multiplex PCR; TCRdb has only the in-frame clones, and not every one. Among around 47,000 clones listed, 84% were seen once. This sequence joins TRBV29-1 and TRBJ2-3, with a possible D match to TRBD1 (5 bases). The sample consisted of CD4+ or CD8+ T cells sorted from blood, taken in a trial of the OX40 agonist ivuxolimab. The clonotype comes from an adult with an advanced solid tumor such as melanoma, head and neck, liver or kidney cancer. The CDR3: CSVEDLGQPTDTQYF. The CDR3 nucleotides read TGCAGCGTTGAAGATTTAGGACAACCGACAGATACGCAGTATTTT.